The 26 T cell receptor beta chains given below trace back to one sample, sequenced in a study of beta chain features in type 1 diabetes. Sequencing targeted expressed TCRB transcripts, as all isolated RNA had been reverse transcribed. Sequencing was performed with immunoSEQ multiplex PCR; in TCRdb, only in-frame clones are kept and a portion is missing. The sample carries under 550,000 clones, 9.5% to 12% recorded once. The sample consisted of naive CD4+ T cells from blood. The source is a woman aged 18-29 years in good health.

Turning to this clone: The sample holds other DNA sequences that translate to the same CDR3. The rearrangement uses TRBV5-1 and TRBJ1-1; 9 nucleotides align to TRBD1. The CDR3 is made up of 14 amino acids. Germline V CDR1 and CDR2: SGHRS, YFSETQ. Trimming took 3 bases from V and 1 from J; bases not matched to a gene: 1. The CDR3 nucleotides read TGCGCCAGCAGCTCGGGACAGGGGAACACTGAAGCTTTCTTT. Its translation is CASSSGQGNTEAFF.

The gene calls are TRBV30 and TRBJ2-7; tentatively, D is TRBD1 (5 bases). Germline V gene data show CDR1 as GTSNPN and CDR2 as SVGIG (reference sequence). V was trimmed by 1 base and J by 2 bases, leaving 15 bases between them. CDR3 length equals 15 residues. CDR3 loop: CAWSGRSQVTYEQYF. CDR3 bases: TGTGCCTGGAGTGGTCGGTCACAGGTTACCTACGAGCAGTACTTC.

This clone was observed a few times. The rearrangement links TRBV5-1 to TRBJ1-6, with TRBD1 as a possible D gene (5 bases). CDR1 SGHRS and CDR2 YFSETQ come from the germline V gene. CDR3 length equals 14 residues. Deletions cut 4 bases from V and 7 bases from J, with 12 bases between. The CDR3: CASSLREGNSPLHF. CDR3 sequence (DNA): TGCGCCAGCAGCCTCAGGGAAGGCAATTCACCCCTCCACTTT.

This clone was found a few times. The genes are TRBV7-2 and TRBJ2-1, with 10 nucleotides matching TRBD1. Germline loops: CDR1 SGHTA, CDR2 FQGNSA. CDR3 length equals 15 residues. Unmatched junction bases numbered 9, after V lost 5 bases and J lost 8 bases. The CDR3 spells CASSLGTGVRYEQFF. CDR3 sequence (DNA): TGTGCCAGCAGCCTAGGGACAGGGGTAAGGTATGAGCAGTTCTTC.

This clone was counted between two and nine times. V and J are TRBV7-9 and TRBJ1-4; TRBD1 agrees at 8 bases. The CDR3 is 14 amino acids. Per the germline V gene, CDR1 is SEHNR and CDR2 is FQNEAQ (reference sequence). Unmatched junction bases numbered 3, after V lost 3 bases and J lost 6 bases. Here the CDR3 DNA reads TGTGCCAGCAGCTTCCAGGGGGCGGATGAAAAACTGTTTTTT. Amino acids: CASSFQGADEKLFF. The entire variable domain, with the rest obtained from reference TRBV7-9 and TRBJ1-4, is as follows: DTGVSQNPRHKITKRGQNVTFRCDPISEHNRLYWYRQTLGQGPEFLTYFQNEAQLEKSRLLSDRFSAERPKGSFSTLEIQRTEQGDSAMYLCASSFQGADEKLFFGSGTQLSVL.

This clone has only a few counts. This chain uses TRBV15 with TRBJ2-7, with D possibly TRBD1 on 7 matching bases. V lost 1 base, J lost 1 base, and 14 bases lay in between. Germline loops: CDR1 LNHNV, CDR2 YYDKDF (reference sequence). The CDR3 runs to 16 residues. DNA of the CDR3: TGTGCCACCAGCAGAGCTGGGGGGACAGATTCCTACGAGCAGTACTTC. Translating gives CATSRAGGTDSYEQYF.

This clone was detected a few times. The chain couples TRBV7-3 to TRBJ2-1; D unresolved. Germline V lookup: CDR1 SGHTA, CDR2 FQGTGA. The CDR3 runs 14 residues. V shed 6 bases and J shed 5 bases, with 14 bases lying between them. The CDR3 sequence: CASSPYQKHNEQFF. The CDR3 coding sequence is TGTGCCAGCAGTCCCTACCAGAAACACAATGAGCAGTTCTTC.

This chain links TRBV28 with TRBJ2-1, with TRBD2 matching over 9 bases. After removal of 7 bases from V and 0 bases from J, the junction contained 7 bases not matched to a gene. Germline lookup yields CDR1 MDHEN and CDR2 SYDVKM. The CDR3 length is 16 residues. CDR3 amino acids: CASTRSGRSSYNEQFF. The DNA for the CDR3 is TGTGCCAGCACTCGTAGCGGGAGAAGCTCCTACAATGAGCAGTTCTTC.

This clone was seen a handful of times. V is TRBV29-1 and J is TRBJ1-1; possibly TRBD1 for D (5 bases). The length of the CDR3 is 14 residues. The V gene lost 6 bases and the J gene lost 0 bases, with 14 bases spanning the gap. Germline values: CDR1 SQVTM, CDR2 ANQGSEA. The CDR3 is CSVGEGSMNTEAFF. The CDR3 DNA reads TGCAGCGTAGGGGAGGGAAGCATGAACACTGAAGCTTTCTTT.

This clone was recorded a few times. CDR3 region: CASRFVSTDTQYF. The CDR3 nucleotides are TGTGCCAGCAGATTCGTTAGCACAGATACGCAGTATTTT. The chain is built from TRBV28 and TRBJ2-3; unclear D gene. The CDR3 has 13 amino acids. Germline loops: CDR1 MDHEN, CDR2 SYDVKM. Trimming cost V 6 bases and J 0 bases, with 7 bases left between them.

The chain has TRBV7-8 and TRBJ1-2, with 7 bases matching TRBD1. Germline CDR1 and CDR2: SGHVS and FQNEAQ. This CDR3 has 15 amino acids. After removal of 5 bases from V and 4 bases from J, the junction contained 10 bases not matched to a gene. CDR3 in amino acids: CASSAGAQGSYGYTF. As DNA, the CDR3 is TGTGCCAGCAGCGCAGGCGCACAGGGGAGCTATGGCTACACCTTC. The full variable domain, with the rest looked up from reference TRBV7-8 and TRBJ1-2, is GAGVSQSPRYKVAKRGQDVALRCDPISGHVSLFWYQQALGQGPEFLTYFQNEAQLDKSGLPSDRFFAERPEGSVSTLKIQRTQQEDSAVYLCASSAGAQGSYGYTFGSGTRLTVV.

The rearrangement links TRBV27 to TRBJ2-4; D possibly corresponds to TRBD2 (5 bases). The CDR3 is 14 residues long. In germline, CDR1 is MNHEY, CDR2 SMNVEV (reference sequence). V lost 7 bases, J lost 0 bases, and 10 bases lay in between. This chain's CDR3 is CASTPGGAKNIQYF. CDR3 in DNA: TGTGCCAGCACCCCCGGAGGAGCCAAAAACATTCAGTACTTC.

The chain's CDR3 is CASSGLRRPYEQYV. In nucleotides, the CDR3 is TGTGCCAGCAGTGGCCTCCGGCGTCCCTACGAGCAGTACGTC. The genes are TRBV2 and TRBJ2-7; unclear D gene. CDR1 is SNHLY and CDR2 is FYNNEI in the germline V gene. V dropped 4 bases and J dropped 2 bases, with 12 bases sitting between them. The CDR3 totals 14 residues.

This clone was detected only a few times. The rearrangement links TRBV27 to TRBJ2-7, with unresolved D. Germline CDR1 is MNHEY and CDR2 is SMNVEV (reference sequence). Trimming removed 3 bases at V and 0 bases at J, with 9 bases between. CDR3 length: 14 residues. Here the CDR3 DNA reads TGTGCCAGCAGTTTGACCCGGAACTCCTACGAGCAGTACTTC. Translating gives CASSLTRNSYEQYF.

This chain joins TRBV4-2 and TRBJ2-3; 8 nucleotides agree with TRBD1. V lost 4 bases and J lost 4; bases outside the gene matches: 4. There are 14 residues in the CDR3. The V gene's germline CDR1 is LGHNA and CDR2 YNFKEQ. The CDR3 loop is CASSPDRAADTQYF. The CDR3 region has the DNA TGTGCCAGCAGCCCGGACAGGGCGGCAGATACGCAGTATTTT.

This clone was observed a handful of times. V gene TRBV7-9 combines with J gene TRBJ1-6; tentative D call: TRBD1 (5 bases). Trimming cost V 0 bases and J 10 bases, with 16 bases left between them. Germline V gene lookup returns CDR1 SEHNR and CDR2 FQNEAQ (reference sequence). This CDR3 contains 16 residues. CDR3 amino acids: CASSLASVRALSPLHF. The DNA of the CDR3 is TGTGCCAGCAGCTTAGCGTCGGTCAGGGCTCTCTCACCCCTCCACTTT.

The chain links TRBV28 to TRBJ2-2, with 13 bases identical to TRBD2. V lost 4 bases and J lost 4; bases outside the gene matches: 9. Germline V gives CDR1 MDHEN, CDR2 SYDVKM. The CDR3 sequence is 18 residues long. The CDR3 sequence is CASSSPGTSGALTGELFF. CDR3 coding DNA: TGTGCCAGCAGTTCCCCCGGGACTAGCGGGGCACTCACCGGGGAGCTGTTTTTT. Variable domain in full (rest from reference TRBV28 and TRBJ2-2): DVKVTQSSRYLVKRTGEKVFLECVQDMDHENMFWYRQDPGLGLRLIYFSYDVKMKEKGDIPEGYSVSREKKERFSLILESASTNQTSMYLCASSSPGTSGALTGELFFGEGSRLTVL.

The chain recombines TRBV6-5 with TRBJ2-1; 11 bases agree with TRBD2. V was pared by 6 bases and J by 7 bases, with 2 bases of the junction left unmatched. Germline CDR1 is MNHEY and CDR2 is SVGAGI. This CDR3 is 13 amino acids long. CDR3 region: CASRWTSGNEQFF. For the CDR3, the DNA is TGTGCCAGCAGGTGGACTAGCGGGAATGAGCAGTTCTTC.

This clone turned up a few times. The chain couples TRBV9 to TRBJ2-4; possible D gene TRBD2, 6 bases. Germline V gene data show CDR1 as SGDLS and CDR2 as YYNGEE. CDR3 length: 14 residues. The V end was cut by 4 bases, the J end by 6 bases, with 14 bases between. The CDR3 protein is CASSSRDSRNIQYF. The DNA for the CDR3 is TGTGCCAGCAGCTCCCGGGACTCCCGAAACATTCAGTACTTC.

This clone was picked up a small number of times. The chain joins TRBV9 to TRBJ2-3; TRBD2 agrees at 13 bases. V dropped 4 bases and J dropped 3; count of bases not matched to a gene: 8. The CDR3 length is 17 residues. The germline V gene has CDR1 SGDLS and CDR2 YYNGEE. CDR3 sequence (DNA): TGTGCCAGCAGCCGAAGACTAGCGGGAGGTTATACAGATACGCAGTATTTT. Protein sequence: CASSRRLAGGYTDTQYF.

The chain recombines TRBV11-3 with TRBJ1-1; D unresolved. V was cut by 5 bases and J by 0 bases, with 7 bases left in between. Germline CDR1 is SGHNT and CDR2 is YENEEA. There are 13 residues in the CDR3. CDR3 sequence: CASSPKVNTEAFF. The CDR3 bases are TGTGCCAGCAGCCCCAAGGTGAACACTGAAGCTTTCTTT.

The V and J genes are TRBV7-2 and TRBJ2-7; 8 bases line up with TRBD1. Germline CDR1 reads SGHTA; CDR2 reads FQGNSA. This CDR3 region has 19 residues. V lost 3 bases, J lost 2 bases, and 18 bases stayed unmatched. The CDR3 region is CASSLKILRTGTGPYEQYF. CDR3 nucleotide sequence: TGTGCCAGCAGCTTGAAGATACTGCGTACCGGGACAGGTCCCTACGAGCAGTACTTC.

The rearrangement links TRBV6-6 to TRBJ1-4; D might be TRBD1 (6 bases). Trimming stripped 0 bases from V and 3 bases from J, with 11 bases between. The CDR3 spans 16 residues. Germline V CDR1 and CDR2: MNHNY, SVGAGI (reference sequence). CDR3 loop: CASSYSRGTPNEKLFF. The CDR3 nucleotides read TGTGCCAGCAGTTACTCGAGAGGGACACCTAATGAAAAACTGTTTTTT.

The V gene is TRBV29-1, the J gene TRBJ2-1; D is ambiguous. CDR1 is SQVTM, CDR2 ANQGSEA, per germline. The CDR3 loop spans 13 amino acids. V lost 4 bases and J 6 bases, leaving 13 bases between the germline ends. The CDR3 region is CSVGTTTGNEQFF. For the CDR3, the DNA is TGCAGCGTTGGAACGACCACGGGCAATGAGCAGTTCTTC.

The chain employs TRBV25-1 and TRBJ1-4; D is unclear. Trimming removed 3 bases from V and 7 bases from J, with 9 bases in between. The CDR3 spans 13 residues. The germline V gene has CDR1 MGHDK and CDR2 SYGVNS. CDR3 bases: TGTGCCAGCAGTGATATCGTCATTGAAAAACTGTTTTTT. Residues: CASSDIVIEKLFF.

This clone was seen a handful of times. The chain has TRBV10-3 and TRBJ2-7; 11 bases match TRBD2. J was trimmed by 3 bases and V by 9 bases; bases with no gene match: 7. Germline V CDR1 and CDR2: ENHRY, SYGVKD. The CDR3 runs 14 residues. In DNA form, the CDR3 reads TGTGCCATTCGGGGACTAGCGGAAAACTACGAGCAGTACTTC. It specifies CAIRGLAENYEQYF.